Each of the 7 T cell receptor beta chains below was sequenced from the same sample in a study of cytomegalovirus exposure and HLA in healthy donors. Repertoires were generated with immunoSEQ multiplex PCR, while TCRdb's copy carries only in-frame clones and drops some. Found here are 85,000 to 120,000 clones, about 87% of them singletons; the top ten hold around 1.7%. Source material: PBMCs. These TCRs come from a woman under 30 in good health and CMV-seropositive.

The chain recombines TRBV15 with TRBJ2-5; 7 nucleotides line up with TRBD1. Germline loops: CDR1 LNHNV, CDR2 YYDKDF (reference sequence). After removal of 2 bases from V and 2 bases from J, the junction contained 5 bases not matched to a gene. The CDR3 length is 15 residues. CDR3 nucleotide sequence: TGTGCCACCAGCAGAAGCCGGGACAGACAAGAGACCCAGTACTTC. Amino acids: CATSRSRDRQETQYF.

The chain is built from TRBV4-3 and TRBJ2-5; D call uncertain. The V gene's germline CDR1 is LGHNA and CDR2 YSLEER. The CDR3 spans 13 residues. V was pared by 0 bases and J by 7 bases, with 9 bases between. CDR3: CASSQDRSGTQYF. CDR3 bases: TGCGCCAGCAGCCAAGATCGTTCGGGGACCCAGTACTTC.

The chain carries TRBV2 and TRBJ1-5; D is perhaps TRBD1 (5 bases). The germline V gene encodes CDR1 SNHLY and CDR2 FYNNEI. CDR3 length equals 15 residues. The germline V and J ends were trimmed by 2 bases and 2 bases, with 10 bases remaining between them. CDR3 DNA: TGTGCCAGCAGTGAACAGGGTAGGGGCAATCAGCCCCAGCATTTT. Its translation is CASSEQGRGNQPQHF.

The chain joins TRBV7-2 to TRBJ2-2; tentative D call: TRBD1 (5 bases). V shed 8 bases and J shed 5 bases, with 6 bases lying between them. CDR1 is SGHTA, CDR2 FQGNSA, per germline. The CDR3 is made up of 11 amino acids. CDR3 region: CASDRTGELFF. CDR3 coding DNA: TGTGCCAGCGACAGAACCGGGGAGCTGTTTTTT.

The V and J genes are TRBV7-2 and TRBJ2-7; 7 bases agree with TRBD2. CDR1 is SGHTA and CDR2 is FQGNSA in the germline V gene. The length of the CDR3 is 14 residues. Germline trimming cut 1 base from V and 5 bases from J; bases unmatched to any gene: 5. The CDR3 DNA reads as TGTGCCAGCAGCTTAGTGTTAGCGGGCCACGAGCAGTACTTC. Its translation is CASSLVLAGHEQYF.

The genes are TRBV9 and TRBJ2-3; D is unresolved. Looked up from germline, CDR1 is SGDLS and CDR2 is YYNGEE. The length of the CDR3 is 16 residues. Trimming shortened V by 4 bases and J by 0 bases, and 15 bases separated the two germline ends. Here the CDR3 DNA reads TGTGCCAGCAGCCCCCAACCTCAAACTAGCACAGATACGCAGTATTTT. Translation gives CASSPQPQTSTDTQYF.

The chain uses TRBV5-8 and TRBJ1-1; perhaps TRBD1 as D (6 bases). Germline V gives CDR1 SGHTS, CDR2 YDEGEE. The CDR3 sequence is 15 residues long. V lost 3 bases to trimming and J lost 1 base, with 13 bases between them. CDR3 loop: CASSSLDRKNTEAFF. CDR3 DNA: TGTGCCAGCAGCTCCCTAGACAGGAAGAACACTGAAGCTTTCTTT.